Sequencing of this T cell receptor (beta chain) was carried out in a study of blood T cell repertoires in COVID-19. Study background: COVID-19 samples, acute and convalescent, were from the United States, Italy and Spain. PBMCs, B-cell-depleted T cells, or T cells were the source of the cDNA or gDNA that made up the material.

In the source study's methods: Nucleated cell counts were estimated from reference gene primer amplification. The protocol was immunoSEQ multiplex PCR, while the TCRdb copy is restricted to in-frame clones and leaves out a portion. The V and J calls and clone size come from that table; D and trimming were worked out from the DNA. The data contain roughly 120,000 clones, approximately 92% of them seen just once; the ten biggest clones take up about 29%. With V trimmed by 3 bases and J by 2 bases, 6 bases remained unmatched. CDR1 is MNHNS and CDR2 is SASEGT in the germline V gene. This CDR3 has 16 residues.

This receptor was obtained from a man in his sixties or seventies with active or convalescent COVID-19. The chain recombines TRBV6-1 with TRBJ2-3; 9 bases fit TRBD1. The sequenced material came from peripheral blood. The DNA for the CDR3 is TGTGCCAGCAGTGACCACAGGGGGCCGATCACAGATACGCAGTATTTT. It translates to CASSDHRGPITDTQYF.